This T cell receptor beta chain is from a study of CXCR3-negative and CXCR3-positive naive CD8 T cells. Study-wide background: For each library, about 1.5 +/- 0.3 million TRB reads were obtained, about 140 million in total. Study-wide results and limits: CXCR3-positive naive cells had more hydrophobic TRB CDR3s than CXCR3-negative naive cells. Naive cells used TRBV-TRBJ genes in much the same way whether CXCR3-negative or CXCR3-positive; memory cells did not.

Note on this clonotype: As yet, its antigen is unknown.

5' RACE that incorporated UMI labels was used to prepare the TRB cDNA libraries. TCRdb reanalyzed the 5' RACE reads and collapses them to one entry per CDR3 protein, without DNA. Seen in this sample are over 70,000 distinct CDR3 sequences; the ten most common clones hold around 1.7%. Every CD8+ subset sample held about 280,000 flow-sorted cells, done in triplicate. The CDR3 is 14 amino acids. Germline V gene lookup returns CDR1 MNHEY and CDR2 SVGAGI. This clonotype was obtained from a human donor in good health. Some clones in this sample may be carry-over from other donors' samples. The rearrangement links TRBV6-5 to TRBJ2-3. The material sequenced was naive CXCR3- CD8+ T cells from blood. Described subset: CD45RO-CCR7+CD27+CD95- naive CD8+ T cells lacking CXCR3 (TNR3-). The CDR3 sequence: CASSYSGNTDTQYF.